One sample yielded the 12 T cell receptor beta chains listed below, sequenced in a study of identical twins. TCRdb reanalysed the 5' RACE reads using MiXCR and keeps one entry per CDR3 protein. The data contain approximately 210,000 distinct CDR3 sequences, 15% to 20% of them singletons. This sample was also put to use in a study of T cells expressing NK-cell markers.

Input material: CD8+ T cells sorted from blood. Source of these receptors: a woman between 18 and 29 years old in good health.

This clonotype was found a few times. The CDR3 DNA reads TGTGCCAGCAGCGGACAGGGGGGCACCGGGGAGCTGTTTTTT. Residues: CASSGQGGTGELFF. The chain carries TRBV7-9 and TRBJ2-2; 10 bases map to TRBD1. CDR3 length equals 14 residues. Germline V CDR1 and CDR2: SEHNR, FQNEAQ (reference sequence). J gave up 4 bases and V 5 bases, and 1 base lay outside the gene matches.

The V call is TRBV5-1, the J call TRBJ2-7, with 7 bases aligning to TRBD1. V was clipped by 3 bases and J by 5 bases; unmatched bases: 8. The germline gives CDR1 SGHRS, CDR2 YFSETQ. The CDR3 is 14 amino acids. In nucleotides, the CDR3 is TGCGCCAGCAGCTCTAGGACAGGCGACGACGAGCAGTACTTC. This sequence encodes CASSSRTGDDEQYF.

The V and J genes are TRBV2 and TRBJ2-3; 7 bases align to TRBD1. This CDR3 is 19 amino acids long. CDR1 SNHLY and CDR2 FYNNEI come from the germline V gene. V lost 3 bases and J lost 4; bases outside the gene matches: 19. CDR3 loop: CASSDPGLRASRGPDTQYF. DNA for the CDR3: TGTGCCAGCAGTGATCCCGGCCTGAGGGCCTCAAGGGGGCCAGATACGCAGTATTTT.

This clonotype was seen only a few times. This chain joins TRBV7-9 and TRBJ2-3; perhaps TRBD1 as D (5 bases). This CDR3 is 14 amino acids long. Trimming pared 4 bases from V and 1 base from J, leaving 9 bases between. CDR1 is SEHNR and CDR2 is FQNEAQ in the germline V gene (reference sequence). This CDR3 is CASSSLRGTDTQYF. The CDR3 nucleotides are TGTGCCAGCAGCTCACTCAGGGGCACAGATACGCAGTATTTT.

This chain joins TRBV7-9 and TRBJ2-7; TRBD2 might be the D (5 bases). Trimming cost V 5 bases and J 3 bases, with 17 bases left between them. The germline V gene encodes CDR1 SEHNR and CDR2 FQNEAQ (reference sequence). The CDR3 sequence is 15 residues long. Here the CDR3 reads CASSPDEGYRYEQYF. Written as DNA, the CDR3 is TGTGCCAGCAGCCCGGACGAGGGTTACCGCTACGAGCAGTACTTC.

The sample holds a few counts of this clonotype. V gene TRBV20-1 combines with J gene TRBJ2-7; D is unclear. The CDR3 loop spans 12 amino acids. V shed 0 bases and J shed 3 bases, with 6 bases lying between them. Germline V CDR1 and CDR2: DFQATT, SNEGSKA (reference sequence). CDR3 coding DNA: TGCAGTGCTAGAGATAAAATCTACGAGCAGTACTTC. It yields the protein CSARDKIYEQYF.

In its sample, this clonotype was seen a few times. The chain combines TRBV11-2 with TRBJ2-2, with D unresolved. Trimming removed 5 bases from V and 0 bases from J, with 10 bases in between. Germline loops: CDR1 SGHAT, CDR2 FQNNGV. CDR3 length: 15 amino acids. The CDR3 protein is CASSPAPTNTGELFF. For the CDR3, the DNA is TGTGCCAGCAGCCCCGCCCCCACGAACACCGGGGAGCTGTTTTTT. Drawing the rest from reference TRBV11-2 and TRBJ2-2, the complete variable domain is EAGVAQSPRYKIIEKRQSVAFWCNPISGHATLYWYQQILGQGPKLLIQFQNNGVVDDSQLPKDRFSAERLKGVDSTLKIQPAKLEDSAVYLCASSPAPTNTGELFFGEGSRLTVL.

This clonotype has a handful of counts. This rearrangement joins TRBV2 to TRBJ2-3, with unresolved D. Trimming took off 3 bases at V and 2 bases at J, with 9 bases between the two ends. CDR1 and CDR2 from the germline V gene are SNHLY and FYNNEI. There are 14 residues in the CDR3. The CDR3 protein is CASSEGRYTDTQYF. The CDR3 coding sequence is TGTGCCAGCAGTGAGGGCAGGTACACAGATACGCAGTATTTT.

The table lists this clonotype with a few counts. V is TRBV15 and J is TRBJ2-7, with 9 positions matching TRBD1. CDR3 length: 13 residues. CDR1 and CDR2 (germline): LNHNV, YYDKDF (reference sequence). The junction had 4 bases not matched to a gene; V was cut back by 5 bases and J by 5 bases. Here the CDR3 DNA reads TGTGCCACCAGCCCGGACAGGGGTCACGAGCAGTACTTC. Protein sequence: CATSPDRGHEQYF. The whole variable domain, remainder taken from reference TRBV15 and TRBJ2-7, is DAMVIQNPRYQVTQFGKPVTLSCSQTLNHNVMYWYQQKSSQAPKLLFHYYDKDFNNEADTPDNFQSRRPNTSFCFLDIRSPGLGDTAMYLCATSPDRGHEQYFGPGTRLTVT.

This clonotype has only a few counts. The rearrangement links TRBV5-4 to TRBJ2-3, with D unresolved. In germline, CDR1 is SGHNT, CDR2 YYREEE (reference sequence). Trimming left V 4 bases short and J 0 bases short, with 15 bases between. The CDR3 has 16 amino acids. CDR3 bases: TGTGCCAGCAGCCCACCGGTATGGGGAAGCACAGATACGCAGTATTTT. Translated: CASSPPVWGSTDTQYF. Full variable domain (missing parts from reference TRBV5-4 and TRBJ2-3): ETGVTQSPTHLIKTRGQQVTLRCSSQSGHNTVSWYQQALGQGPQFIFQYYREEENGRGNFPPRFSGLQFPNYSSELNVNALELDDSALYLCASSPPVWGSTDTQYFGPGTRLTVL.

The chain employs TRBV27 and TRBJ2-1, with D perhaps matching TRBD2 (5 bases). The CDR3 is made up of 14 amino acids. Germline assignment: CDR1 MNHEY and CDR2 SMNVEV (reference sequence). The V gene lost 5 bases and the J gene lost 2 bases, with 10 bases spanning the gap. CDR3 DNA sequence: TGTGCCAGCAGTCCCCAAGCGGCCTACAATGAGCAGTTCTTC. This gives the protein CASSPQAAYNEQFF.

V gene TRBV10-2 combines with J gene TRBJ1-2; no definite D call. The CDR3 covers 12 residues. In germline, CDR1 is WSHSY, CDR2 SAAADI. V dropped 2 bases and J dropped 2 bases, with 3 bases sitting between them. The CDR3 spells CASSEDNYGYTF. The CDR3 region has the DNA TGCGCCAGCAGTGAGGACAACTATGGCTACACCTTC.